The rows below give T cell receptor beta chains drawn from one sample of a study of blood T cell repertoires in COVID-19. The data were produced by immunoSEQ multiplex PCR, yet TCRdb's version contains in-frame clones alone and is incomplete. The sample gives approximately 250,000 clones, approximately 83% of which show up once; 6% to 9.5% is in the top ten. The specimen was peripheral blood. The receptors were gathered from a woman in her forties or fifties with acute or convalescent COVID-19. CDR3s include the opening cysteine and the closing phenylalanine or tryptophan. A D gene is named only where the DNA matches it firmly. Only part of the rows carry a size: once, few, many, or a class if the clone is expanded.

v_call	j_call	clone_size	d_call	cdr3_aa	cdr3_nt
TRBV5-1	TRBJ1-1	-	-	CASSLAAGGNTEAFF	TGCGCCAGCAGCTTGGCCGCAGGTGGGAACACTGAAGCTTTCTTT
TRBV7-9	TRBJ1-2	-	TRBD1	CASTARTGGGYTF	TGTGCCAGCACGGCCCGCACAGGGGGGGGCTACACCTTC
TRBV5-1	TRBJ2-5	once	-	CASSPAALGETQYF	TGCGCCAGCAGTCCAGCGGCCCTTGGAGAGACCCAGTACTTC
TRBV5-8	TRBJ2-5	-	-	CASRVRGSETQYF	TGTGCCAGCAGGGTGAGAGGGTCTGAGACCCAGTACTTC
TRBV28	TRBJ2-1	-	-	CASSPAGIYNEQFF	TGTGCCAGCAGTCCGGCCGGGATCTACAATGAGCAGTTCTTC
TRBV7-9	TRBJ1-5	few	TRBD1	CASSLQGAFSQPQHF	TGTGCCAGCAGCCTACAGGGGGCGTTTAGTCAGCCCCAGCATTTT
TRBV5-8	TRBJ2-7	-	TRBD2	CASSLREDPYEQYF	TGTGCCAGCAGCCTGCGGGAGGACCCCTACGAGCAGTACTTC
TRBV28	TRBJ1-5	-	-	CASKGEGNQPQHF	TGTGCCAGCAAAGGAGAAGGCAATCAGCCCCAGCATTTT
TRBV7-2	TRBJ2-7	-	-	CASSLAFGVTLKTYEQYF	TGTGCCAGCAGCTTAGCTTTCGGGGTGACTTTGAAAACCTACGAGCAGTACTTC
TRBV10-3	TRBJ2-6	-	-	CAIGEQGPITSGANVLTF	TGTGCCATCGGGGAACAGGGTCCTATAACCTCTGGGGCCAACGTCCTGACTTTC
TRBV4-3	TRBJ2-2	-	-	CASSQDPQSGELFF	TGCGCCAGCAGCCAAGATCCACAGTCCGGGGAGCTGTTTTTT
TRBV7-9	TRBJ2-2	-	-	CASSFEGGGELFF	TGTGCCAGCAGCTTTGAGGGAGGCGGGGAGCTGTTTTTT
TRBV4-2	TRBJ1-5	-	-	CASSQERGGNQPQHF	TGTGCCAGCAGCCAAGAACGGGGAGGCAATCAGCCCCAGCATTTT
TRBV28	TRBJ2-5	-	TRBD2	CASSLGGRETQYF	TGTGCCAGCAGTCTCGGGGGGAGGGAGACCCAGTACTTC
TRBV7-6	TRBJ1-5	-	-	CASSSGRSGDQPQHF	TGTGCCAGCAGCTCCGGGCGGTCGGGGGATCAGCCCCAGCATTTT
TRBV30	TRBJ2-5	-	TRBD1	CAWRDTGEETQYF	TGTGCCTGGAGAGACACAGGGGAAGAGACCCAGTACTTC
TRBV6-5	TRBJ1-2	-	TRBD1	CASRPGQSYGYTF	TGTGCCAGCAGACCGGGACAGAGCTATGGCTACACCTTC
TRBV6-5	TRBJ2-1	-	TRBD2	CASSPGLAPRNEQFF	TGTGCCAGCAGTCCCGGACTAGCGCCTCGAAATGAGCAGTTCTTC
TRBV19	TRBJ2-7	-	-	CASSIREGVEQYF	TGTGCCAGTAGTATAAGAGAGGGTGTTGAGCAGTACTTC
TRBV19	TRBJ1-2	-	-	CARAYAPYPPYGYTF	TGTGCCAGAGCTTATGCCCCCTATCCCCCCTATGGCTACACCTTC
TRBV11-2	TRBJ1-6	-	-	CASSPGGSPLHF	TGTGCCAGCAGCCCGGGGGGATCACCCCTCCACTTT
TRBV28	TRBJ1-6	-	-	CASRLGHFNSPLHF	TGTGCCAGCAGGCTGGGACACTTTAATTCACCCCTCCACTTT
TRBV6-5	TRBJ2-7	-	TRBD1	CASSKRTGSYEQYF	TGTGCCAGCAGCAAGCGGACAGGGTCCTACGAGCAGTACTTC
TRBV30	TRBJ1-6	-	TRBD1	CAWDYRDRDNSPLHF	TGTGCCTGGGATTACCGGGACAGGGACAATTCACCCCTCCACTTT
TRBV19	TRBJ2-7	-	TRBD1	CATLQGREQYF	TGTGCCACCCTACAGGGGCGCGAGCAGTACTTC
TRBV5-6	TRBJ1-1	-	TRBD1	CASKINRGGNTEAFF	TGTGCCAGCAAAATAAACAGGGGAGGGAACACTGAAGCTTTCTTT